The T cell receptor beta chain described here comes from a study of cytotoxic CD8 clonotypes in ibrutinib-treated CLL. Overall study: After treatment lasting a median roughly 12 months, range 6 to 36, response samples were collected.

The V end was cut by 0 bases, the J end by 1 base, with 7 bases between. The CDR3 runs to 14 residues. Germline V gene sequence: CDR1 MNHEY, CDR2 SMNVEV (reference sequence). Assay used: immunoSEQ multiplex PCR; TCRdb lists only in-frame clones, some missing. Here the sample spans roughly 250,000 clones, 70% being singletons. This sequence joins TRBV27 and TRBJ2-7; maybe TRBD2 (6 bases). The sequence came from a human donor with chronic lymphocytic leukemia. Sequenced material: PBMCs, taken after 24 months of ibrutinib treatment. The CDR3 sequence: CASSLSAGSYEQYF. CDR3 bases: TGTGCCAGCAGTTTATCGGCGGGATCCTACGAGCAGTACTTC.